Reported below is one T cell receptor (beta chain). What it binds is unknown. The data are from a study of post-analysis software for immune sequencing data. Study-wide results and caveats: With TRBV5-6, TRBV5-1 and TRBV20-1 included, roughly five TRBV segments were more frequent in patients than in controls.

Per germline, CDR1 SGHTA and CDR2 FQGNSA. V lost 5 bases and J 3 bases, leaving 10 bases between the germline ends. The CDR3 sequence is 13 residues long. TCR beta libraries were prepared from cDNA with unique molecular identifiers. TCRdb re-called the PCR reads through MiXCR, storing one row per CDR3 protein. The sample consists of approximately 630,000 distinct CDR3 sequences, roughly three fifths of them appearing once. This TCR was sampled from a girl aged 2 to 10 with multiple sclerosis. The rearrangement joins TRBV7-2 to TRBJ1-2, with D hard to call. The specimen sequenced was blood. The CDR3 DNA follows: TGTGCCAGCAGCATCGGGCCTGACTATGGCTACACCTTC. Translating it yields CASSIGPDYGYTF.